This T cell receptor (beta chain) was observed in a study of graft-versus-host responses after intestinal transplantation (TCRdb year 2021). For context, the study as a whole: Multivisceral, liver-intestinal, or isolated intestinal transplants were received by the recipients. Every recipient was given anti-thymocyte globulin induction, followed by approximately 3 years of maintenance tacrolimus and steroids. After intestinal transplantation, graft-versus-host and host-versus-graft alloreactive T cell clones were followed in the graft, circulation and bone marrow using bulk TCR-beta CDR3 sequencing. To identify alloreactive clones, pre-transplant mixed lymphocyte reaction products were sequenced and then compared with unstimulated pre-transplant donor and recipient T cells. A cohort of around 25 intestinal transplant recipients, including one retransplant, was enrolled, and a few patients lacking pretransplant specimens were excluded. Donor T cell macrochimerism was defined as a peak of at least 4% donor T cells among recipient peripheral blood mononuclear cells. Rather than going through the commercial service, samples from a few later patients were sequenced in-house on an Illumina MiSeq and processed with MiXCR.

Results the study describes overall, beyond this receptor: In the allografts of patients with donor T cell macrochimerism, GvH to HvG T cell clonal ratios were high. The relatively low number and heterogeneity of intestinal transplant patients limited the conclusions. GvH clones were found in recipient bone marrow, and some of the GvH clones appeared earlier in ileal mucosa or blood, which is consistent with an intestinal mucosal origin. Early after transplant, declines in HvG clones were associated with peak levels of circulating GvH clones.

The library was made by the immunoSEQ multiplex PCR assay. For most patients, genomic DNA was subjected to high-throughput TCR-beta CDR3 sequencing by Adaptive Biotechnologies. From the authors' description of their analysis: TCR sequencing data for approximately 17 patients were retrieved from Adaptive's ImmunoSEQ software; a few other patients were processed with MiXCR and VDJtools. CDR3 nucleotide sequences shared between donor and recipient were removed because their origin could not be assigned. At least 2-fold expansion over unstimulated cells and a minimum CFSE-low frequency of 0.002% (template counts) or 0.001% (read counts) were required for clones to be classified as alloreactive. A clone was considered mappable if detected in the sequenced pre-transplant spleen, lymph node, or MLR CFSE-low populations of the donor or recipient. The cumulative frequency of alloreactive clones was calculated as a percentage of all sequences, weighted by copy number. In TCRdb, the immuneACCESS table is reduced to in-frame sequences with V and J assigned. These tables do not hold every clone; where another copy was compared, an unresolved V gene accounts for under half, and the others remain unexplained. The V and J calls and clone size were taken over from that table, and D and trimming were inferred from the DNA. This sample gives some 27,000 clones in total; approximately 93% of them show up just once. The ten largest clones add up to 0.53% of the sample.

In the first month after transplant, blood samples were collected up to 4 times, and after that at least monthly when available. As for this clone: Its antigen specificity is not known. No base qualities exist here, and no much larger clone lies one base off it.

The germline V gene (reference sequence) yields SEHNR for CDR1 and FQNEAQ for CDR2. Deletion took 5 bases off V and 2 bases off J, with a span of 12 bases between the germline ends. Measured from the cysteine to the phenylalanine, the CDR3 is 15 residues long. The DNA shown is the 45-base CDR3, in frame from base 1. The sequence came from a human patient who received an intestinal transplant, so some T cells may come from the graft donor. Rearrangement joined TRBV7-9 to TRBJ2-2, with the D gene possibly TRBD1 or TRBD2, each one fitting 6 bases. This specimen consisted of PBMCs, obtained 18 days after transplant. CDR3 reads: CASSRGTSNTGELFF. In nucleotides, the sequence is TGTGCCAGCAGCCGCGGGACAAGCAACACCGGGGAGCTGTTTTTT.